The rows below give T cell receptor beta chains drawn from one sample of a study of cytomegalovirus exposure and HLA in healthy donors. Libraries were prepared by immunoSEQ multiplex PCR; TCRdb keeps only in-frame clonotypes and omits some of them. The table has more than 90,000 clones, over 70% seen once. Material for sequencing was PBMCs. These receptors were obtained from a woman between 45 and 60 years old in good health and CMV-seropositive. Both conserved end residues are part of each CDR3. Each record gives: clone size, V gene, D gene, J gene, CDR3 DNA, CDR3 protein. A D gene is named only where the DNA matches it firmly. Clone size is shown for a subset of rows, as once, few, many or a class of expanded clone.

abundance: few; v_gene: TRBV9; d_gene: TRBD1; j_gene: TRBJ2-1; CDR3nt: TGTGCCAGCAGCACGGGACAGGTGTCGAATGAGCAGTTCTTC; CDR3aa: CASSTGQVSNEQFF
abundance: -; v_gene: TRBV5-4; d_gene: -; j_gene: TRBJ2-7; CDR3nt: TGTGCCAGCAGCTTGTTTGGAGGTTACGAGCAGTACTTC; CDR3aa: CASSLFGGYEQYF
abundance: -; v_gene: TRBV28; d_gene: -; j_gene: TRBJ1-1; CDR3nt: TGTGCCAGCAAAGGGGGGGCCCTGAACACTGAAGCTTTCTTT; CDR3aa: CASKGGALNTEAFF
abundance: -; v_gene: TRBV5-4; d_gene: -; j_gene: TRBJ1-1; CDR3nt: TGTGCCAGCAGTCCCTCGACAGCGAACACTGAAGCTTTCTTT; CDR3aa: CASSPSTANTEAFF
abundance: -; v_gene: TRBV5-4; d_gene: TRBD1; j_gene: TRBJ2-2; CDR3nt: TGTGCCAGCAGCCGGGGGCCGGGACAGGGATTTGGGGAGCTGTTTTTT; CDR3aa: CASSRGPGQGFGELFF
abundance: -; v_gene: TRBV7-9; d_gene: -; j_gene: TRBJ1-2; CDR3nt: TGTGCCAGCAGCTTAGCCCCGACAGCTAACTATGGCTACACCTTC; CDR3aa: CASSLAPTANYGYTF
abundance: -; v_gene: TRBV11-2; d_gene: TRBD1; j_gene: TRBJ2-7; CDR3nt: TGTGCCAGCAGCCTACCGGGACAGGAGCCGTACTTC; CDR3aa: CASSLPGQEPYF
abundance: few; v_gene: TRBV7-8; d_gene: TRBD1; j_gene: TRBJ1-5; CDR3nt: TGTGCCAGCAGCCCGGGACAGGGAGTGAGGCAGCCCCAGCATTTT; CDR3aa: CASSPGQGVRQPQHF
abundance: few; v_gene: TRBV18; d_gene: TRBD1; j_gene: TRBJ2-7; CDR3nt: TGTGCCAGCTCCTCCGGGACAGGTGTCTACGAGCAGTACTTC; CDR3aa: CASSSGTGVYEQYF
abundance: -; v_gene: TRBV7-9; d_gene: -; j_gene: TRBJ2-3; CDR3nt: TGTGCCAGCAGCTACCACCCCACAGGGTTGGGAGATACGCAGTATTTT; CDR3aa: CASSYHPTGLGDTQYF
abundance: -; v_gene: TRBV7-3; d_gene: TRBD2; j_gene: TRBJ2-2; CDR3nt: TGTGCCAGCCAGATAGCGGGCGACACCGGGGAGCTGTTTTTT; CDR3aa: CASQIAGDTGELFF